This TCR beta chain stems from a study of breast tumors, draining lymph nodes, adjacent tissues. TCRdb called the multiplex PCR reads again in MiXCR, with one record for every CDR3 protein. The table records roughly 17,000 distinct CDR3 sequences, about 60% of them present only once. CDR1 SGHKS and CDR2 YYEKEE come from the germline V gene (reference sequence). The ends were cut back, 0 bases at V and 9 bases at J, with 13 bases in the middle. The CDR3 loop spans 15 amino acids. The rearrangement links TRBV5-5 to TRBJ1-6; possible D gene TRBD1, 5 bases. Input material: tumor-adjacent breast tissue. This receptor was taken from a female donor with breast cancer. Some clones in this sample may be carry-over from other donors' samples. This CDR3 reads CASSLGGPGGSPLHF. CDR3 nucleotides: TGTGCCAGCAGCTTGGGGGGACCGGGGGGTTCACCCCTCCACTTT.